Sequencing of this T cell receptor (beta chain) was carried out in a study of cytomegalovirus exposure and HLA in healthy donors. Germline V gene data show CDR1 as MRHNA and CDR2 as SNTAGT. CDR3 length: 15 amino acids. Unmatched junction bases numbered 1, after V lost 0 bases and J lost 7 bases. The PCR was carried out with 60 Vbeta primers and 13 Jbeta primers. The repertoire was sequenced with immunoSEQ multiplex PCR; TCRdb's copy has only in-frame clones and lacks some. The sample contains about 100,000 clones, 74% of which appear only once. Sequencing was performed on PBMCs. This clonotype originated in a man in his fifties in good health and CMV-seropositive. The V call is TRBV6-4, the J call TRBJ2-1; 12 nucleotides line up with TRBD2. The CDR3 loop reads CASSDSTSGRNEQFF. CDR3 nucleotides: TGTGCCAGCAGTGACTCAACTAGCGGGAGGAATGAGCAGTTCTTC.